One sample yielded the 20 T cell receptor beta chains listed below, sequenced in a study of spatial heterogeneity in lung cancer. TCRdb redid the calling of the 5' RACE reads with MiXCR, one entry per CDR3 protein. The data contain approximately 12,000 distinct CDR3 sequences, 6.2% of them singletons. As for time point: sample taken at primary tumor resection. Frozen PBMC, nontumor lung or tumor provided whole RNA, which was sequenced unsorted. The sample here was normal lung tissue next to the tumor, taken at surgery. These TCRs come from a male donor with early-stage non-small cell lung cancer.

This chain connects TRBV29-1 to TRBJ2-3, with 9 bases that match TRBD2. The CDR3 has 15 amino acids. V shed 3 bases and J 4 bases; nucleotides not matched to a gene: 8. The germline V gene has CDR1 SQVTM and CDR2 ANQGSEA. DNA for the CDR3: TGCAGCGTTGACCGGGCTAGCGGGACGGCAGATACGCAGTATTTT. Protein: CSVDRASGTADTQYF.

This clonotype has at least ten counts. In DNA, the CDR3 is TGCGCCAGCAGCTTGGACAGGAACACTGAAGCTTTCTTT. It translates to CASSLDRNTEAFF. The chain employs TRBV5-1 and TRBJ1-1; D unresolved. CDR1 and CDR2 from the germline V gene are SGHRS and YFSETQ. This CDR3 has 13 amino acids. V lost 0 bases and J 1 base, leaving 4 bases between the germline ends.

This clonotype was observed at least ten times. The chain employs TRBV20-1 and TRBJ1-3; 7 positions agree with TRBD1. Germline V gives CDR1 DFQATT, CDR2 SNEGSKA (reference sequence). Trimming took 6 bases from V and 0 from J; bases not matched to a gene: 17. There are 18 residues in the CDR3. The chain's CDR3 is CSASGTDYHRSSGNTIYF. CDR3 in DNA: TGCAGTGCCTCCGGGACAGATTACCACCGGAGCTCTGGAAACACCATATATTTT.

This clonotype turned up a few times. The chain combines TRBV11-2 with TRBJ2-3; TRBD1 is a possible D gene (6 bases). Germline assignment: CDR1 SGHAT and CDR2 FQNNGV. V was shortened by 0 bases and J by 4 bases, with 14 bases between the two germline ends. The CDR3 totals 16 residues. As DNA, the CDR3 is TGTGCCAGCAGCTTAGAAAGGGGGTTGGGTTCAGATACGCAGTATTTT. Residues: CASSLERGLGSDTQYF.

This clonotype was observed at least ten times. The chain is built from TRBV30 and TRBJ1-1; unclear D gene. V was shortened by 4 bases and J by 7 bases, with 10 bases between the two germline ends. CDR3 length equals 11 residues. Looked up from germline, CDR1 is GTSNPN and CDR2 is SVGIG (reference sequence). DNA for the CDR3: TGTGCCTGGATCAGGTTAAATGAAGCTTTCTTT. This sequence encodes CAWIRLNEAFF. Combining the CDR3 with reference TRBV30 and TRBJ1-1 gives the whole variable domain SQTIHQWPATLVQPVGSPLSLECTVEGTSNPNLYWYRQAAGRGLQLLFYSVGIGQISSEVPQNLSASRPQDRQFILSSKKLLLSDSGFYLCAWIRLNEAFFGQGTRLTVV.

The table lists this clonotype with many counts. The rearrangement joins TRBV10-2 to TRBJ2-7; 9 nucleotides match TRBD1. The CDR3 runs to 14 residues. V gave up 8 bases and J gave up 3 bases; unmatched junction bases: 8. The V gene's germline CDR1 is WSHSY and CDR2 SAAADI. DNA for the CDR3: TGCGCCAGCGGAGGAGGGACAGGGATCTACGAGCAGTACTTC. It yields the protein CASGGGTGIYEQYF.

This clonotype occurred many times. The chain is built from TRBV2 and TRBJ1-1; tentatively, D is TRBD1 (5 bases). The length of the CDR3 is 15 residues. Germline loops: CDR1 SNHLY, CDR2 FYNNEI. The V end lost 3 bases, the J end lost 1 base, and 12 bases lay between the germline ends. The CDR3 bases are TGTGCCAGCAGTGACCGGGGGGGGACGAACACTGAAGCTTTCTTT. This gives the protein CASSDRGGTNTEAFF.

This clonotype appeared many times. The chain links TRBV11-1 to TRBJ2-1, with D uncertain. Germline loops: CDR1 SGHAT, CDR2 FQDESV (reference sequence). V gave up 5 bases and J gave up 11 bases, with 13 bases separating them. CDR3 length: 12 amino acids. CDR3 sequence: CASSPALEKQFF. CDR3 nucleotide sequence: TGTGCCAGCAGCCCTGCTTTAGAGAAGCAGTTCTTC. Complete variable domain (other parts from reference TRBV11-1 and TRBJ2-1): EAEVAQSPRYKITEKSQAVAFWCDPISGHATLYWYRQILGQGPELLVQFQDESVVDDSQLPKDRFSAERLKGVDSTLKIQPAELGDSAMYLCASSPALEKQFFGPGTRLTVL.

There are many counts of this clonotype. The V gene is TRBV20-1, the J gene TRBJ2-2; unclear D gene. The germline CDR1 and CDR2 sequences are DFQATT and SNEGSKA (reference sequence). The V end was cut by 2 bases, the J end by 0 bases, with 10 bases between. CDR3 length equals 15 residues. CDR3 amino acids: CSARIGATNTGELFF. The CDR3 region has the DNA TGCAGTGCTAGAATAGGCGCCACGAACACCGGGGAGCTGTTTTTT.

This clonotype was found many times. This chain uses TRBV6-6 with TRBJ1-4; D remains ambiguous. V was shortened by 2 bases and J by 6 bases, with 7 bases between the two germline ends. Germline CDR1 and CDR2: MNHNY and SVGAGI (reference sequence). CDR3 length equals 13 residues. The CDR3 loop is CASSYQIDEKLFF. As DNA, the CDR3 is TGTGCCAGCAGTTACCAGATAGATGAAAAACTGTTTTTT.

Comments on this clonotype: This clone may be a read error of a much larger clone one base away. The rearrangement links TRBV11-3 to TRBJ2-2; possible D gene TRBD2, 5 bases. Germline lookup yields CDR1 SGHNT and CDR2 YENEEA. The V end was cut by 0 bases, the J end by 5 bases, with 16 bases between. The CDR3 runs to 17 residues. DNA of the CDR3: TGTGCCAGCAGCTTAGAGTCTAGCAGGAGACGTACCGGGGAGCTGTTTTTT. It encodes CASSLESSRRRTGELFF.

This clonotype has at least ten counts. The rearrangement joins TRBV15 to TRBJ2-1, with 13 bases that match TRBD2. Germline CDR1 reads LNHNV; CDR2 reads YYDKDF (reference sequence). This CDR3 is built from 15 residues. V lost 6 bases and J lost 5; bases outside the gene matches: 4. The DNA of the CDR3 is TGTGCCACCAGTGTGACTAGCGGGAGGAACAATGAGCAGTTCTTC. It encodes CATSVTSGRNNEQFF.

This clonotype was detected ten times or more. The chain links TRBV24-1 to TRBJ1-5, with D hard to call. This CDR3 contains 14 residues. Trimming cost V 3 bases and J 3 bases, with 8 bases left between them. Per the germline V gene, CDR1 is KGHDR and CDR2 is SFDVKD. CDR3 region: CATSDGVINQPQHF. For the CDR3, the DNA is TGTGCCACCAGTGATGGTGTGATCAATCAGCCCCAGCATTTT.

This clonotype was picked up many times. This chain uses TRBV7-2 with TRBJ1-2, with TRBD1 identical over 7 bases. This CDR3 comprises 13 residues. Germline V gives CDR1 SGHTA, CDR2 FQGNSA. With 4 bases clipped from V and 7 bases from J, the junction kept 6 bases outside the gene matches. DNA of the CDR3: TGTGCCAGCAGCTCGACAGGGAGGAGTGGCTACACCTTC. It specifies CASSSTGRSGYTF.

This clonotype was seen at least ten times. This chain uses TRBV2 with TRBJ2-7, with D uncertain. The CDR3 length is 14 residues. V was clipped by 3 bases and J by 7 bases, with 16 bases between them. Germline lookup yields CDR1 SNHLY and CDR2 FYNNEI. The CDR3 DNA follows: TGTGCCAGCAGTGAGAACCTAGGATCCCTTGAGCAGTACTTC. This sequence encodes CASSENLGSLEQYF.

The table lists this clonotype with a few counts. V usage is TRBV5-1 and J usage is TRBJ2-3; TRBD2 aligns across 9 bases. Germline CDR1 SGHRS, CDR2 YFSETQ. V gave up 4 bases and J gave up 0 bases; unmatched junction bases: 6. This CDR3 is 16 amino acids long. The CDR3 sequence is CASSATSGSSTDTQYF. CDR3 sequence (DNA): TGCGCCAGCAGCGCGACTAGCGGCTCTAGCACAGATACGCAGTATTTT.

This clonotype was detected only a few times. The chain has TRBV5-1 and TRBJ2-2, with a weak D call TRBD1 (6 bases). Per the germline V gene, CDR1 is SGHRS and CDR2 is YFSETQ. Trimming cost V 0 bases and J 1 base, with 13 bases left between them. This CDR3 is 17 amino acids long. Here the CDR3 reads CASSLVQGHMNTGELFF. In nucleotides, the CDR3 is TGCGCCAGCAGCTTGGTCCAGGGACATATGAACACCGGGGAGCTGTTTTTT.

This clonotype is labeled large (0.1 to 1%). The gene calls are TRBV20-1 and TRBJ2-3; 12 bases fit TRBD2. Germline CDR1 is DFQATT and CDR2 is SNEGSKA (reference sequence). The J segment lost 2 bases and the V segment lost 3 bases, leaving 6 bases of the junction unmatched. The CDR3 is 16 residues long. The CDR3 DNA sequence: TGCAGTGCTAGTAGACTAGCGGGAGTGTACACAGATACGCAGTATTTT. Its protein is CSASRLAGVYTDTQYF.

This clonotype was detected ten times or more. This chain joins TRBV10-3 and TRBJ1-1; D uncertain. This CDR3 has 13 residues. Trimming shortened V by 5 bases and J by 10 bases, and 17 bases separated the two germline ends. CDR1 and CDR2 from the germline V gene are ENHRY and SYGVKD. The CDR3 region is CAISPVPEQGAFF. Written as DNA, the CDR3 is TGTGCCATCAGTCCCGTCCCGGAACAAGGAGCTTTCTTT.

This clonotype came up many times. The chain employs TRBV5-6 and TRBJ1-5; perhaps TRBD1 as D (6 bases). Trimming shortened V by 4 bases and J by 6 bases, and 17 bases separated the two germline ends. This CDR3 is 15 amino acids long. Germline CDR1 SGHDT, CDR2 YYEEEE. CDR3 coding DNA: TGTGCCAGCAGCCGGAGGGGGGCTTTAGGTCAGCCCCAGCATTTT. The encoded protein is CASSRRGALGQPQHF.